Listed here are 21 T cell receptor beta chains from one sample, sequenced in a study of early T cells in non-severe SARS-CoV-2 infection. TCRdb reprocessed the 5' RACE reads with MiXCR, giving one entry per CDR3 protein. The table has tens of thousands of distinct CDR3 sequences, around 14% seen once. The specimen comprised whole blood, sampled at baseline. Receptors originate from an adult who was a healthcare worker with PCR-confirmed SARS-CoV-2 infection or an uninfected control (not recorded which).

A few counts support this clonotype. The chain uses TRBV12-3 or TRBV12-4 and TRBJ1-2; D not resolved. This CDR3 is built from 14 residues. V lost 0 bases to trimming and J lost 7 bases, with 12 bases between them. The CDR3 nucleotides are TGTGCCAGCAGTTTAGCGCTAAGAGGCTTTGGCTACACCTTC. It yields the protein CASSLALRGFGYTF.

This clonotype was detected ten times or more. The rearrangement links TRBV7-8 to TRBJ2-2; 9 bases are shared with TRBD1. The J segment lost 7 bases and the V segment lost 4 bases, leaving 10 bases of the junction unmatched. The CDR3 length is 16 residues. CDR1 is SGHVS, CDR2 FQNEAQ, per germline. This chain's CDR3 is CASSSYRGPEVGELFF. CDR3 sequence (DNA): TGTGCCAGCAGCTCTTACAGGGGGCCAGAGGTCGGGGAGCTGTTTTTT.

This clonotype was counted a few times. The V and J genes are TRBV27 and TRBJ1-5; D uncertain. The CDR3 spans 13 residues. Germline loops: CDR1 MNHEY, CDR2 SMNVEV (reference sequence). Trimming shortened V by 0 bases and J by 7 bases, and 7 bases separated the two germline ends. The CDR3 here is CASSLSPGQPQHF. The CDR3 nucleotides read TGTGCCAGCAGTTTATCTCCGGGACAGCCCCAGCATTTT.

The chain joins TRBV9 to TRBJ1-1, with D unclear. This CDR3 comprises 14 residues. V dropped 4 bases and J dropped 1 base, with 11 bases sitting between them. Germline V gene sequence: CDR1 SGDLS, CDR2 YYNGEE. As DNA, the CDR3 is TGTGCCAGCAGCCCCCGCGTTCAGAACACTGAAGCTTTCTTT. Protein: CASSPRVQNTEAFF.

The chain is built from TRBV6-5 and TRBJ2-7; 15 bases fit TRBD2. The germline V gene has CDR1 MNHEY and CDR2 SVGAGI. The CDR3 consists of 15 residues. J was trimmed by 6 bases and V by 0 bases; bases with no gene match: 0. The CDR3 is CASSYSGLAGGEQYF. CDR3 DNA sequence: TGTGCCAGCAGTTACTCGGGACTAGCGGGAGGCGAGCAGTACTTC.

The V call is TRBV3-1, the J call TRBJ2-3, with D possibly TRBD2 on 6 matching bases. V lost 1 base, J lost 6 bases, and 14 bases lay in between. There are 15 residues in the CDR3. CDR1 LGHDT and CDR2 YNNKEL come from the germline V gene (reference sequence). The CDR3 sequence is CASSQGGGGSDTQYF. The CDR3 DNA reads TGTGCCAGCAGCCAAGGGGGCGGAGGGTCCGATACGCAGTATTTT.

This clonotype came up a few times. V is TRBV30 and J is TRBJ2-3, with TRBD2 as a possible D gene (7 bases). Germline V gives CDR1 GTSNPN, CDR2 SVGIG (reference sequence). Trimming took 2 bases from V and 1 from J, leaving 10 bases between them. There are 14 residues in the CDR3. The DNA of the CDR3 is TGTGCCTGGAGTCAAGGGGGGGGCACAGATACGCAGTATTTT. Translating it yields CAWSQGGGTDTQYF. Based on the CDR3 plus reference TRBV30 and TRBJ2-3, the full variable domain is SQTIHQWPATLVQPVGSPLSLECTVEGTSNPNLYWYRQAAGRGLQLLFYSVGIGQISSEVPQNLSASRPQDRQFILSSKKLLLSDSGFYLCAWSQGGGTDTQYFGPGTRLTVL.

J is TRBJ2-7 and V is TRBV7-8; no clear D. The CDR3 totals 14 residues. Looked up from germline, CDR1 is SGHVS and CDR2 is FQNEAQ. V lost 0 bases, J lost 2 bases, and 8 bases lay in between. The CDR3 sequence is CASSLAGNTYEQYF. CDR3 DNA sequence: TGTGCCAGCAGCTTAGCTGGGAACACCTACGAGCAGTACTTC. Full variable domain (outside the CDR3, taken from reference TRBV7-8 and TRBJ2-7): GAGVSQSPRYKVAKRGQDVALRCDPISGHVSLFWYQQALGQGPEFLTYFQNEAQLDKSGLPSDRFFAERPEGSVSTLKIQRTQQEDSAVYLCASSLAGNTYEQYFGPGTRLTVT.

This clonotype has only a few counts. The V call is TRBV6-6, the J call TRBJ2-6; D is ambiguous. There are 15 residues in the CDR3. CDR1 and CDR2 from the germline V gene are MNHNY and SVGAGI (reference sequence). The V gene lost 7 bases and the J gene lost 1 base, with 11 bases spanning the gap. The CDR3 DNA reads as TGTGCCAGCAACCCATTGGGTTCTGGGGCCAACGTCCTGACTTTC. The encoded protein is CASNPLGSGANVLTF.

The DNA of the CDR3 is TGTGCCAGCAGTGAATTCGCCTACTCAGATACGCAGTATTTT. It yields the protein CASSEFAYSDTQYF. This chain uses TRBV6-4 with TRBJ2-3; D uncertain. V shed 3 bases and J shed 4 bases, with 11 bases lying between them. CDR3 length equals 14 residues. The V gene's germline CDR1 is MRHNA and CDR2 SNTAGT.

This clonotype was observed at least ten times. V is TRBV27 and J is TRBJ2-1; D call uncertain. Trimming removed 3 bases from V and 0 bases from J, with 18 bases in between. The CDR3 has 18 residues. CDR1 is MNHEY and CDR2 is SMNVEV in the germline V gene (reference sequence). The CDR3 is CASSFSDLLSPSYNEQFF. CDR3 in DNA: TGTGCCAGCAGTTTTTCGGACCTCTTGAGCCCCTCCTACAATGAGCAGTTCTTC.

The chain joins TRBV12-3 or TRBV12-4 to TRBJ2-1; 15 bases line up with TRBD2. This CDR3 has 16 residues. Unmatched junction bases numbered 9, after V lost 7 bases and J lost 8 bases. The CDR3 DNA reads as TGTGCCAGCACCGACGCCGGGACTAGCGGGAGGTATGAGCAGTTCTTC. It encodes CASTDAGTSGRYEQFF.

This rearrangement joins TRBV7-9 to TRBJ2-7; the D is unclear. V shed 3 bases and J shed 0 bases, with 6 bases lying between them. CDR1 is SEHNR and CDR2 is FQNEAQ in the germline V gene (reference sequence). The CDR3 contains 13 residues. CDR3 residues: CASSFEDSYEQYF. The CDR3 coding sequence is TGTGCCAGCAGCTTTGAGGACTCCTACGAGCAGTACTTC.

Only a few counts were recorded for this clonotype. V gene TRBV7-6 combines with J gene TRBJ2-3; D is perhaps TRBD1 (6 bases). Germline V gives CDR1 SGHVS, CDR2 FNYEAQ. This CDR3 comprises 13 residues. Trimming shortened V by 1 base and J by 7 bases, and 9 bases separated the two germline ends. DNA of the CDR3: TGTGCCAGCAGCTTAGGGGGGACAAATACGCAGTATTTT. This sequence encodes CASSLGGTNTQYF.

Only one count was recorded for this clonotype. The V call is TRBV24-1, the J call TRBJ2-7; 9 bases align to TRBD1. The CDR3 is made up of 15 amino acids. Germline V gene data show CDR1 as KGHDR and CDR2 as SFDVKD. V lost 4 bases to trimming and J lost 5 bases; unmatched junction nucleotides: 8. CDR3 nucleotides: TGTGCCACCAGTGAGGCGGGACAGGGCCGAAACGAGCAGTACTTC. As protein: CATSEAGQGRNEQYF.

There are a few counts of this clonotype. The rearrangement links TRBV28 to TRBJ2-7; possibly TRBD1 or TRBD2 for D (5 bases each). The CDR3 has 15 amino acids. Trimming took 7 bases from V and 2 from J, leaving 18 bases between them. CDR1 and CDR2 from the germline V gene are MDHEN and SYDVKM. The CDR3 loop reads CASNPSGAAPYEQYF. Here the CDR3 DNA reads TGTGCCAGCAACCCCTCCGGGGCCGCCCCCTACGAGCAGTACTTC.

The V and J genes are TRBV4-3 and TRBJ2-3; 9 nucleotides line up with TRBD2. Trimming cost V 1 base and J 3 bases; bases outside gene matches: 5. Germline V gene data show CDR1 as LGHNA and CDR2 as YSLEER. The CDR3 runs to 16 residues. The CDR3 bases are TGCGCCAGCAGCCAAGCTGGTAGCGGGAGTACAGATACGCAGTATTTT. It encodes CASSQAGSGSTDTQYF.

The chain carries TRBV5-1 and TRBJ1-3, with D maybe TRBD1 (5 bases). Germline V gene sequence: CDR1 SGHRS, CDR2 YFSETQ. This CDR3 is built from 14 residues. V was trimmed by 0 bases and J by 2 bases, leaving 6 bases between them. The CDR3 protein is CASSLGQTGNTIYF. CDR3 bases: TGCGCCAGCAGCTTGGGACAGACTGGAAACACCATATATTTT.

The chain employs TRBV4-1 and TRBJ2-7; D uncertain. Per germline, CDR1 MGHRA and CDR2 YSYEKL. The V and J ends lost 3 bases and 2 bases respectively, with 11 bases between them. The CDR3 runs to 14 residues. CDR3 in amino acids: CASSHSPGPYEQYF. Here the CDR3 DNA reads TGCGCCAGCAGCCATTCACCCGGCCCCTACGAGCAGTACTTC.

This clonotype was found many times. This sequence joins TRBV30 and TRBJ1-2, with 8 nucleotides matching TRBD1. The V segment lost 3 bases and the J segment 7 bases; nucleotides outside the gene matches: 13. CDR3 length equals 15 residues. CDR1 is GTSNPN, CDR2 SVGIG, per germline (reference sequence). The DNA of the CDR3 is TGTGCCTGGAGGCCTGGGACAGGACGGACTTTTGGCTACACCTTC. It translates to CAWRPGTGRTFGYTF. The full variable domain, rest sourced from reference TRBV30 and TRBJ1-2, is SQTIHQWPATLVQPVGSPLSLECTVEGTSNPNLYWYRQAAGRGLQLLFYSVGIGQISSEVPQNLSASRPQDRQFILSSKKLLLSDSGFYLCAWRPGTGRTFGYTFGSGTRLTVV.

V gene TRBV25-1 combines with J gene TRBJ2-2; no firm D call. Germline V lookup: CDR1 MGHDK, CDR2 SYGVNS. The V and J ends lost 2 bases and 3 bases respectively, with 10 bases between them. The CDR3 runs 15 residues. In DNA, the CDR3 is TGTGCCAGCAGTGAAGCCGGGTCCCACACCGGGGAGCTGTTTTTT. Translated, it gives CASSEAGSHTGELFF. The complete variable domain, with remaining parts taken from reference TRBV25-1 and TRBJ2-2, reads EADIYQTPRYLVIGTGKKITLECSQTMGHDKMYWYQQDPGMELHLIHYSYGVNSTEKGDLSSESTVSRIRTEHFPLTLESARPSHTSQYLCASSEAGSHTGELFFGEGSRLTVL.